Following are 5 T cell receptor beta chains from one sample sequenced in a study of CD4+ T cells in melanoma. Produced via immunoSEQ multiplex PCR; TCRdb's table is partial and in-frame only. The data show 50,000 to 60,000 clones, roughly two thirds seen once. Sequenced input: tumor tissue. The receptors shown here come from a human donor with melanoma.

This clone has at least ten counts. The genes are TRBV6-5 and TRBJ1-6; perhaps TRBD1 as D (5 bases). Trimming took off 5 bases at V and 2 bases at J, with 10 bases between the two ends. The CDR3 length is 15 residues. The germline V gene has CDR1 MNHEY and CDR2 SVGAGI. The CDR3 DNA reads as TGTGCCAGCAGTGTTAACAGGCCCTATAATTCACCCCTCCACTTT. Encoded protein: CASSVNRPYNSPLHF.

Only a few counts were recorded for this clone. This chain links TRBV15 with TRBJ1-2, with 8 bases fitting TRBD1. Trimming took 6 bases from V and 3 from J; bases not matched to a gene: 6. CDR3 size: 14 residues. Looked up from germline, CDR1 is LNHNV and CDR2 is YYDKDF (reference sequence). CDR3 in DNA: TGTGCCACCAGGTGGACAGGGAGAGACTATGGCTACACCTTC. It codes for CATRWTGRDYGYTF. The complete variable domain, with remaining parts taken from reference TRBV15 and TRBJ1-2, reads DAMVIQNPRYQVTQFGKPVTLSCSQTLNHNVMYWYQQKSSQAPKLLFHYYDKDFNNEADTPDNFQSRRPNTSFCFLDIRSPGLGDTAMYLCATRWTGRDYGYTFGSGTRLTVV.

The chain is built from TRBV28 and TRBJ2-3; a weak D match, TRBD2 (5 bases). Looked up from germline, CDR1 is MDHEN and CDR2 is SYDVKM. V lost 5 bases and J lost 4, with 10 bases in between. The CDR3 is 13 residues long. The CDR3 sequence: CASSPRAADTQYF. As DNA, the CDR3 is TGTGCCAGCAGTCCTCGAGCGGCAGATACGCAGTATTTT.

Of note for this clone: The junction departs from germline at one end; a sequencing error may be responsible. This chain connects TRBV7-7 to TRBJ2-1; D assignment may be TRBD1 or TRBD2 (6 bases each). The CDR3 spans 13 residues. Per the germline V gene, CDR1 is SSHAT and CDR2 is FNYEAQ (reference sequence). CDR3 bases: TGTGCTAGCAGCTTGGGGGGCTTCGATGAGCAGTTCTTC. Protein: CASSLGGFDEQFF.

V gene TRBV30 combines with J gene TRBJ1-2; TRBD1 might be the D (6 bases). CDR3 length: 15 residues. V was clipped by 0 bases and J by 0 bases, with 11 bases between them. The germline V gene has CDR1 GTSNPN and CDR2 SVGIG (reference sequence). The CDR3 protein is CAWSVIDRTNYGYTF. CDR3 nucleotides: TGTGCCTGGAGTGTAATCGACAGGACTAACTATGGCTACACCTTC.